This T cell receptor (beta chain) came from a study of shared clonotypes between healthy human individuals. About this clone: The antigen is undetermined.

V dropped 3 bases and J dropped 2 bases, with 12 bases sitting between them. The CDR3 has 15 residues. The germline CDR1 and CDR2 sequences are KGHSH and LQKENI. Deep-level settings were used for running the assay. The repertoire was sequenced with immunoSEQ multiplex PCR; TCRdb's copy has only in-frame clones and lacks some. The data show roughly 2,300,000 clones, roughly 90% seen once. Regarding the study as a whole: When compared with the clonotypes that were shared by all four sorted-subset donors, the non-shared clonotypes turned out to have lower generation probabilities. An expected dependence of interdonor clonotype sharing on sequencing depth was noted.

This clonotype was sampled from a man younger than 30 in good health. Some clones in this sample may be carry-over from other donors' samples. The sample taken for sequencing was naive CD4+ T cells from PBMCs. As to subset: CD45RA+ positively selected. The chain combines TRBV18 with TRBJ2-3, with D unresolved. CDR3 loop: CASSPIRTNTDTQYF. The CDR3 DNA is TGTGCCAGCTCACCCATTCGAACTAACACAGATACGCAGTATTTT.